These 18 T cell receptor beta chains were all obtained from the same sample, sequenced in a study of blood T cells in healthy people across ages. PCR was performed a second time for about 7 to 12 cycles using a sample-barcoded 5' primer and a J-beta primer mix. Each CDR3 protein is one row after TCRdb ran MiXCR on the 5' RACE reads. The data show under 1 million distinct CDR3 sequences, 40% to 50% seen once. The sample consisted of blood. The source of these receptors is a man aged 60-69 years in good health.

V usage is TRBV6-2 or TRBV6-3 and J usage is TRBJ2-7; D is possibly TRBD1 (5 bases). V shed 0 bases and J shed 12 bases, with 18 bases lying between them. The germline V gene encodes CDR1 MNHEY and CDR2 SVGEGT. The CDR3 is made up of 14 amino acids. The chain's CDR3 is CASSYSGLTDRSYF. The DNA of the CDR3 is TGTGCCAGCAGTTACTCTGGTTTGACAGACCGCTCGTACTTC.

Here the CDR3 reads CASSPPPVYNEQFF. CDR3 coding DNA: TGTGCCAGCTCACCTCCGCCAGTCTACAATGAGCAGTTCTTC. The chain combines TRBV18 with TRBJ2-1; unclear D gene. The CDR3 has 14 residues. Per germline, CDR1 KGHSH and CDR2 LQKENI. With 3 bases removed from V and 3 bases from J, the gap between germline ends came to 9 bases.

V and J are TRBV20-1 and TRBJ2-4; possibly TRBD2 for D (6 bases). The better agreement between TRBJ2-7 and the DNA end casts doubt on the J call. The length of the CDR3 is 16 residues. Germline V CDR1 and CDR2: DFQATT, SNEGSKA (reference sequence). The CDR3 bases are TGCAGTGCTAGAGATAAATTTCGGGGGTCCAGCTACGAGCAGTACTTC. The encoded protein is CSARDKFRGSSYEQYF.

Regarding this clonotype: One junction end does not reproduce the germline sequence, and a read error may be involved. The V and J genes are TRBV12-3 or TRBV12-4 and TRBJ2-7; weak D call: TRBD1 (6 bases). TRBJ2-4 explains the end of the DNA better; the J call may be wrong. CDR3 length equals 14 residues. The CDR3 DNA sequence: TGTGTCAGCAGCCCAGGGGAGGCCAAAAACATTCAGTACTTC. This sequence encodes CVSSPGEAKNIQYF.

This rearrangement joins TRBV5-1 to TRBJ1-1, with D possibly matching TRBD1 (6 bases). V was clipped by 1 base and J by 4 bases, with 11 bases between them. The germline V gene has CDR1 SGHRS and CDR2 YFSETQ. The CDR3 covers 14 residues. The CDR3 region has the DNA TGCGCCAGCAGCTTGACATTCAGGGGCACTGAAGCTTTCTTT. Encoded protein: CASSLTFRGTEAFF.

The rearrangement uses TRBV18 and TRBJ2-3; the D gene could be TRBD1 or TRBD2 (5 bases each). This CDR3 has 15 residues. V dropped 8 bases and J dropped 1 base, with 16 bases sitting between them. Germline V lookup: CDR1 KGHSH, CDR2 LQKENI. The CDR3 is CASILRDGRTDTQYF. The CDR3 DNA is TGTGCCAGCATACTCAGGGACGGCCGCACAGATACGCAGTATTTT.

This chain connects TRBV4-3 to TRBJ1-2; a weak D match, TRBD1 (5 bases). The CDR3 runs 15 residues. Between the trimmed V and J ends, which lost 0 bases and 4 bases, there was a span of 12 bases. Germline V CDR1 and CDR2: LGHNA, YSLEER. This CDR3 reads CASSQDRAGSYGYTF. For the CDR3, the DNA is TGCGCCAGCAGCCAAGATCGGGCAGGGAGCTATGGCTACACCTTC.

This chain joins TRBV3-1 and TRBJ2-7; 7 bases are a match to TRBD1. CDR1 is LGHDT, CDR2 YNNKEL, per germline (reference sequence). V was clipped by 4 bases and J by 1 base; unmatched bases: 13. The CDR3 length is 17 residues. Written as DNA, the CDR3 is TGTGCCAGCAGCCCAAGCCTCGCCGGGACAGCTTCCTACGAGCAGTACTTC. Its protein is CASSPSLAGTASYEQYF.

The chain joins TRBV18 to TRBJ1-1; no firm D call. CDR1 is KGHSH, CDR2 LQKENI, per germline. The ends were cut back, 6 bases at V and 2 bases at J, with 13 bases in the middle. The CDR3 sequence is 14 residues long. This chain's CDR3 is CASSPDGLNTEAFF. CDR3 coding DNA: TGTGCCAGCTCGCCGGACGGACTAAACACTGAAGCTTTCTTT.

The CDR3 loop is CASSETRDRSYEQYF. The CDR3 bases are TGTGCCAGTAGCGAGACCCGGGACAGATCCTACGAGCAGTACTTC. The V and J genes are TRBV19 and TRBJ2-7; the match to TRBD1 covers 7 bases. Trimming at V came to 6 bases and at J to 1 base, leaving 9 bases not matched to a gene. CDR3 length: 15 residues. Germline values: CDR1 LNHDA, CDR2 SQIVND (reference sequence).

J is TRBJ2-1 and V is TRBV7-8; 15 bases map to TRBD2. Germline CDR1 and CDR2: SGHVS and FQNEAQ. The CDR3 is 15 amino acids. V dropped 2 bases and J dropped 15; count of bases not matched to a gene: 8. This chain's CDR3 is CASSLYRTSGGGLFF. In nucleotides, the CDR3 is TGTGCCAGCAGCTTATATAGGACTAGCGGGGGGGGCCTGTTCTTC.

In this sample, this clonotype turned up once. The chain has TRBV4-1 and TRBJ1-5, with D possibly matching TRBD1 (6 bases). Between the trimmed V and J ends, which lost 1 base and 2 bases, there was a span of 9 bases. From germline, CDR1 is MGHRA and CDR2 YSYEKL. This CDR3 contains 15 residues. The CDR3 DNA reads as TGCGCCAGCAGCCAAGCAGCAGGGGGCAATCAGCCCCAGCATTTT. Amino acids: CASSQAAGGNQPQHF.

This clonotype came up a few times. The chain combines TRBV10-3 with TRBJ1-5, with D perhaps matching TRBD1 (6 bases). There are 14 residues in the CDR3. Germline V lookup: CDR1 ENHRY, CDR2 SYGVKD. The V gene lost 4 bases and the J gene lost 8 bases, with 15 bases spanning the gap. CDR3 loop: CAISVGGGGKPQHF. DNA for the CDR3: TGTGCCATCAGTGTAGGTGGAGGGGGGAAGCCCCAGCATTTT.

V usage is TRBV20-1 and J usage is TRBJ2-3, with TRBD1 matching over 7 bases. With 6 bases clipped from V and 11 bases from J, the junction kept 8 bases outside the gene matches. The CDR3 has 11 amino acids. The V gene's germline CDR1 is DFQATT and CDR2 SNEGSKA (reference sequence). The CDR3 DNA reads TGCAGTGCCATGACAGGGCCCGGGCAGTATTTT. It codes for CSAMTGPGQYF.

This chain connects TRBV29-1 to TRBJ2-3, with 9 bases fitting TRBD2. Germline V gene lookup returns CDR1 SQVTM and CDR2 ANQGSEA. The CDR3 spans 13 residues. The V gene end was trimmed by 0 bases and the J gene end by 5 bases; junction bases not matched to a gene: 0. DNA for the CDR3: TGCAGCGTTGAAGAGACTAGCGGAGATACGCAGTATTTT. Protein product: CSVEETSGDTQYF.

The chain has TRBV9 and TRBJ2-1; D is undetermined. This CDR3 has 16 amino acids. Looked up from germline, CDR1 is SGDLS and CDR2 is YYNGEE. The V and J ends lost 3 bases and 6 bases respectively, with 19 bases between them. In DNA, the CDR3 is TGTGCCAGCAGCGCCGCGAGGACCAACAAACGCAATGAGCAGTTCTTC. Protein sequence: CASSAARTNKRNEQFF.

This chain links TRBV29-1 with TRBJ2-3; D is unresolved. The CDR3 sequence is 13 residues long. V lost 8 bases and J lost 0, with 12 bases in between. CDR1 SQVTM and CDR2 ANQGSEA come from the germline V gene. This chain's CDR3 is CSSDGSSTDTQYF. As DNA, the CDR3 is TGCAGCTCCGACGGATCTAGCACAGATACGCAGTATTTT.

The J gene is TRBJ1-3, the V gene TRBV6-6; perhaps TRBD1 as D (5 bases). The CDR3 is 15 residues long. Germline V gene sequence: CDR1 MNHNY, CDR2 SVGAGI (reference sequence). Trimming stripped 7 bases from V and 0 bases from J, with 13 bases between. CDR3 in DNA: TGTGCCAGCACCACCCTTGGGGCCTCTGGAAACACCATATATTTT. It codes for CASTTLGASGNTIYF.